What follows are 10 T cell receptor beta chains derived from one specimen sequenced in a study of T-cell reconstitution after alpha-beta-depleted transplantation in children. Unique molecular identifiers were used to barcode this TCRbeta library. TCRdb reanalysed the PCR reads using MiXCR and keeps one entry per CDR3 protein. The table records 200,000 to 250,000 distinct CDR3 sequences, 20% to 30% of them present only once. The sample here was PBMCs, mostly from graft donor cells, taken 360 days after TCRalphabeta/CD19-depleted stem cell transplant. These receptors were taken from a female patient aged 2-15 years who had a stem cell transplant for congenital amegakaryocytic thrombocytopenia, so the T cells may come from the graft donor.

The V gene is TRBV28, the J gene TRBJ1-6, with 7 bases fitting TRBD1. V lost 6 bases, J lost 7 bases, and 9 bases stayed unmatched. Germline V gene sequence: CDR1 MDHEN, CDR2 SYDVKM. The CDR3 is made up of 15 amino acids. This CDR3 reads CASRTTGYVNSPLHF. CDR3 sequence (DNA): TGTGCCAGCAGGACGACAGGGTACGTGAATTCACCCCTCCACTTT.

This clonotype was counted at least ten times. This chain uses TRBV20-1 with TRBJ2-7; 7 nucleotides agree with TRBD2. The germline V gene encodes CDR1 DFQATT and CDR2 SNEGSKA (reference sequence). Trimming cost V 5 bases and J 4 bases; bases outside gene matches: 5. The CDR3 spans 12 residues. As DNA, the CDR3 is TGCAGTGCTCGGGGGGATAAGTACGAGCAGTACTTC. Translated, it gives CSARGDKYEQYF.

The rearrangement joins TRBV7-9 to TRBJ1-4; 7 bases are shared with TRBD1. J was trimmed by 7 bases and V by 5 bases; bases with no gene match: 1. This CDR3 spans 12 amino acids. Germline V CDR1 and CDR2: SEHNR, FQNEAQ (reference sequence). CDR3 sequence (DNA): TGTGCCAGCAGCCCAGGGGGTGAAAAACTGTTTTTT. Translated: CASSPGGEKLFF.

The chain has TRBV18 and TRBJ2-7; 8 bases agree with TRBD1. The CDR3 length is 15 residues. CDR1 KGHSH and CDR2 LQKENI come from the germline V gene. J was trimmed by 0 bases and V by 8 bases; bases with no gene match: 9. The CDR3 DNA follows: TGTGCCAGCCGTACACAGGGGGTAGGCTCCTACGAGCAGTACTTC. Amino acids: CASRTQGVGSYEQYF.

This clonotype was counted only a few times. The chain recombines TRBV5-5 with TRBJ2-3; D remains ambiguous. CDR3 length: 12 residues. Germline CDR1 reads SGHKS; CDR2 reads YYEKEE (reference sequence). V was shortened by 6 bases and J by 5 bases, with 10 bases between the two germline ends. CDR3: CASTLSVDTQYF. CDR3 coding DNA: TGTGCCAGCACTCTAAGCGTAGATACGCAGTATTTT.

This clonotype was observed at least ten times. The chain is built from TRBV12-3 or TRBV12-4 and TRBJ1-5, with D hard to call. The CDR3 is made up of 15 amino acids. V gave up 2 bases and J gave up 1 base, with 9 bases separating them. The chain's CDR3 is CASSLSGASNQPQHF. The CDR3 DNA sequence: TGTGCCAGCAGTTTATCAGGAGCGAGCAATCAGCCCCAGCATTTT.

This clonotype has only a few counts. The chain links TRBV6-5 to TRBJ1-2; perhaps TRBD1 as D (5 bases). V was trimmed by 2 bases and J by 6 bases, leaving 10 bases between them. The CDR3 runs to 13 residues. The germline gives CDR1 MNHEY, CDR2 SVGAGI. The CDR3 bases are TGTGCCAGCAGTTACCCCGGGGCGGATGGCTACACCTTC. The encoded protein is CASSYPGADGYTF.

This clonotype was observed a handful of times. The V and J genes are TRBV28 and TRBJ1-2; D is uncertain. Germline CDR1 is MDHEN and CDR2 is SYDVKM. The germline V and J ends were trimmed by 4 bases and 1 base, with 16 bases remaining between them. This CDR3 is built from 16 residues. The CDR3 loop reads CASSSDWNLYNYGYTF. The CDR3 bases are TGTGCCAGCAGTTCGGATTGGAACCTATATAACTATGGCTACACCTTC.

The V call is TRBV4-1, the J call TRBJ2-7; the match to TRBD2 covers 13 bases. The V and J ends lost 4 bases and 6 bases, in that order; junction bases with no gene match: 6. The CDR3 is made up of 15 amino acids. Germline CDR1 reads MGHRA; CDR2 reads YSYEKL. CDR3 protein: CASSPRTSGSLEQYF. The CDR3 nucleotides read TGCGCCAGCAGCCCACGGACTAGCGGGAGTCTCGAGCAGTACTTC.

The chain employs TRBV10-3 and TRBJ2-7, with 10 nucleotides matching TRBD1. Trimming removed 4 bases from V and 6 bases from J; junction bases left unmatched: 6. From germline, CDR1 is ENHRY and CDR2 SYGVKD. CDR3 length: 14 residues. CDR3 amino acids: CAISARDRGSEQYF. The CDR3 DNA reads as TGTGCCATCAGTGCCCGGGACAGGGGATCCGAGCAGTACTTC.